The sample holds a few counts of the clone carrying this TCR beta chain. The antigen is unknown. The study reverse transcribed the entire isolated RNA, so it sequenced expressed TCRB transcripts. Method: immunoSEQ multiplex PCR; TCRdb's copy keeps in-frame clones and lacks some. The top ten clones hold nearly 0.04% of a sample with more than 550,000 clones, over 12% of them seen once. This sample stems from a study of beta chain features in type 1 diabetes. Study-wide findings and caveats: Patients with Type 1 diabetes showed moderately but significantly shorter TCRB CDR3s in all four CD4+ subsets.

CD4+ cells of the naive, central memory, regulatory and stem cell-like memory types were sorted via CD45RO/CCR7/CD25/CD127/CD95/CD27. The sample comprised naive CD4+ T cells from blood. This sequence was found in a man between 18 and 35 years old with type 1 diabetes.

The CDR3: CAWSDSSTGRGYTF. Here the CDR3 DNA reads TGTGCCTGGAGTGATAGTTCGACTGGGAGAGGCTACACCTTC. The chain has TRBV30 and TRBJ1-2; no firm D call. Trimming took 1 base from V and 8 from J, leaving 17 bases between them. CDR1 and CDR2 from the germline V gene are GTSNPN and SVGIG (reference sequence). There are 14 residues in the CDR3. Looking up the rest from reference TRBV30 and TRBJ1-2 gives the full variable domain: SQTIHQWPATLVQPVGSPLSLECTVEGTSNPNLYWYRQAAGRGLQLLFYSVGIGQISSEVPQNLSASRPQDRQFILSSKKLLLSDSGFYLCAWSDSSTGRGYTFGSGTRLTVV.